This T cell receptor beta chain was sequenced during a study of identical twins' blood T cells. Libraries were made from RNA as TCR cDNA, using a modified protocol. TCRdb ran MiXCR on the 5' RACE reads and lists one entry per CDR3 protein. This table holds a few hundred thousand distinct CDR3 sequences, around 30% found once. The CDR3 covers 12 residues. The germline CDR1 and CDR2 sequences are LNHDA and SQIVND (reference sequence). The junction had 1 base not matched to a gene; V was cut back by 8 bases and J by 3 bases. Three pairs of healthy female monozygous twins were the donors. The rearrangement uses TRBV19 and TRBJ1-2; 9 bases fit TRBD1. This receptor was taken from a woman aged 18-49 years in good health. Sequencing input: PBMCs. The CDR3 region has the DNA TGTGCCAGTTGGGACAGGGACTATGGCTACACCTTC. Its protein is CASWDRDYGYTF. Supplemented by reference TRBV19 and TRBJ1-2, the full variable domain reads DGGITQSPKYLFRKEGQNVTLSCEQNLNHDAMYWYRQDPGQGLRLIYYSQIVNDFQKGDIAEGYSVSREKKESFPLTVTSAQKNPTAFYLCASWDRDYGYTFGSGTRLTVV.